This T cell receptor beta chain was obtained from a study of cytomegalovirus exposure and HLA in healthy donors. The donors were members of the validation cohort, which comprised roughly 120 subjects and was separate from the first cohort of 600 to 800 subjects. Germline CDR1 reads LNHDA; CDR2 reads SQIVND (reference sequence). This CDR3 is 14 amino acids long. Deletions cut 3 bases from V and 8 bases from J, with 13 bases between. This table comes from immunoSEQ multiplex PCR, and its TCRdb copy is limited to in-frame clones, with some not included. Seen here are approximately 150,000 clones, approximately 84% observed once, and the top ten hold roughly a tenth.

This receptor was obtained from a man between 25 and 39 years old in good health and CMV-seropositive. The rearrangement links TRBV19 to TRBJ1-4; D remains ambiguous. What was sequenced was PBMCs. The CDR3 loop is CASSMYGSEEKLFF. The CDR3 DNA is TGTGCCAGTAGTATGTATGGCAGCGAGGAAAAACTGTTTTTT.